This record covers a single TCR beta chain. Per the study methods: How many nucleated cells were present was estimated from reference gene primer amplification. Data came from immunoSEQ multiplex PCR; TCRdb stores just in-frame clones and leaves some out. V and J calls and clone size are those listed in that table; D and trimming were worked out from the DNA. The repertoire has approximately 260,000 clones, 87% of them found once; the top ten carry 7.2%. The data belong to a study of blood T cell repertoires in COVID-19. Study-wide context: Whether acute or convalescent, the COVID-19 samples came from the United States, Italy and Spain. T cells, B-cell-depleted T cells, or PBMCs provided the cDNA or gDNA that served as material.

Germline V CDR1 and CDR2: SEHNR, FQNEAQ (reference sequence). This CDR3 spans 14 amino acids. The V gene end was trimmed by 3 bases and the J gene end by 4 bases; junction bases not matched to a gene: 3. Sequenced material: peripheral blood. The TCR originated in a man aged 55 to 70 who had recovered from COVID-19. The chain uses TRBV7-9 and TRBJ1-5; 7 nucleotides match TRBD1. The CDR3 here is CASSFTRGNQPQHF. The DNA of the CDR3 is TGTGCCAGCAGCTTTACCAGGGGGAATCAGCCCCAGCATTTT.